This entry describes one T cell receptor beta chain. The target antigen is unknown. The CDR3 is 14 residues long. In germline, CDR1 is LNHNV, CDR2 YYDKDF (reference sequence). Trimming stripped 0 bases from V and 9 bases from J, with 12 bases between. From the 5' RACE reads, TCRdb called clonotypes with MiXCR, one entry per CDR3 protein. The table has approximately 35,000 distinct CDR3 sequences, over 12% seen once. The data belong to a study of CD8 T cells in ankylosing spondylitis. Study-wide results and limits: Reactive arthritis synovial fluid and blood were previously reported to contain some motif variants.

The V and J genes are TRBV15 and TRBJ1-5; D gene ambiguous. This sequence originates from a male donor with ankylosing spondylitis or in good health (not recorded which). Source material: blood. The DNA for the CDR3 is TGTGCCACCAGCAGAGATTTGACGGGCGGGCCCCAGCATTTT. Its protein product is CATSRDLTGGPQHF.